This passage covers 13 T cell receptor beta chains from one sample sequenced in a study of T cells after yellow fever vaccination (dated by TCRdb to about 2019). The sample's treatment or condition, from its label and the paper: live attenuated yellow fever vaccine strain. Receptor amplification or capture employed 5' RACE. The listed sequencing device is Illumina HiSeq 2500. The public reads were run again by TCRdb, first through fastp at Q25 and then through MiXCR, and only productive beta chains were kept. Entries that share a CDR3 protein sequence are merged under the most common genes and DNA. The sample includes about 240,000 distinct CDR3 sequences, with less than 8.5% observed a single time. Roughly 0.86% of the sample belongs to the ten largest clones. The sample here was CD4+ T cells sorted from PBMCs, taken 15 days after the yellow fever booster vaccination. The source is a man aged 25-45 years who received the YFV17D yellow fever vaccine.

Only a few counts were recorded for this clonotype. The genes are TRBV12-3 or TRBV12-4 and TRBJ2-7, with D possibly TRBD2 on 6 matching bases. The CDR3 is 14 residues long. The germline V and J ends were trimmed by 5 bases and 4 bases, with 15 bases remaining between them. The CDR3 DNA is TGTGCCAGCAGTGAGCGGGTGTCCACGTACGAGCAGTACTTC. Translation: CASSERVSTYEQYF.

This clonotype was seen ten or more times. The V gene is TRBV5-6, the J gene TRBJ1-6, with a weak D call TRBD1 (6 bases). The germline CDR1 and CDR2 sequences are SGHDT and YYEEEE. The CDR3 contains 12 residues. V lost 1 base and J lost 14, with 10 bases in between. The CDR3 reads CASSLTGLTLHF. The CDR3 DNA follows: TGTGCCAGCAGCTTGACAGGGTTAACCCTCCACTTT.

This clonotype has only a few counts. CDR3 sequence: CSARIAGTGVSPLHF. CDR3 nucleotide sequence: TGCAGTGCTAGAATTGCCGGGACAGGGGTATCACCCCTCCACTTT. The rearrangement joins TRBV20-1 to TRBJ1-6, with 10 bases identical to TRBD1. The CDR3 is 15 residues long. Germline V gene lookup returns CDR1 DFQATT and CDR2 SNEGSKA (reference sequence). The V and J ends lost 2 bases and 10 bases, in that order; junction bases with no gene match: 8.

The CDR3, as DNA: TGCAGTGCTACAAGGGGCGGGAGTATCAATGAGCAGTTCTTC. Protein: CSATRGGSINEQFF. The rearrangement links TRBV20-1 to TRBJ2-1, with 7 bases matching TRBD2. In germline, CDR1 is DFQATT, CDR2 SNEGSKA (reference sequence). Trimming cost V 4 bases and J 6 bases; bases outside gene matches: 9. CDR3 size: 14 residues.

This clonotype came up a few times. The genes are TRBV7-3 and TRBJ2-2, with D tentatively TRBD2 (5 bases). This CDR3 spans 15 amino acids. V dropped 0 bases and J dropped 3 bases, with 8 bases sitting between them. The germline V gene encodes CDR1 SGHTA and CDR2 FQGTGA. Here the CDR3 DNA reads TGTGCCAGCAGCTTAACCGGACTCGACACCGGGGAGCTGTTTTTT. This codes for CASSLTGLDTGELFF.

The V gene is TRBV18, the J gene TRBJ2-7; D unresolved. Trimming removed 5 bases at V and 3 bases at J, with 17 bases between. CDR1 and CDR2 (germline): KGHSH, LQKENI. CDR3 length: 15 residues. The CDR3 DNA is TGTGCCAGCTCAGTACAAGGGAAAGGAAACTACGAGCAGTACTTC. It yields the protein CASSVQGKGNYEQYF.

This clonotype occurred many times. The junction departs from germline at one end; a sequencing error may be responsible. The V gene is TRBV9, the J gene TRBJ2-7; 7 positions match TRBD2. The CDR3 sequence is 14 residues long. Germline loops: CDR1 SGDLS, CDR2 YYNGEE. In DNA form, the CDR3 reads TGCGCCAGCAGCGTGGGAGGGTCCTCCTACGAGCAGTACTTC. Amino acid sequence: CASSVGGSSYEQYF.

The chain combines TRBV5-8 with TRBJ2-1; no reliable D call. CDR1 and CDR2 from the germline V gene are SGHTS and YDEGEE. The CDR3 is 14 residues long. V gave up 5 bases and J gave up 4 bases, with 13 bases separating them. As DNA, the CDR3 is TGTGCCAGCAGAATTGGTAGTCCTTACAATGAGCAGTTCTTC. This codes for CASRIGSPYNEQFF.

In its sample, this clonotype was seen many times. The chain uses TRBV20-1 and TRBJ1-1; D unresolved. Germline loops: CDR1 DFQATT, CDR2 SNEGSKA (reference sequence). Trimming shortened V by 1 base and J by 5 bases, and 8 bases separated the two germline ends. This CDR3 has 12 residues. Here the CDR3 DNA reads TGCAGTGCTAGAGTGGAGGTGACTGAAGCTTTCTTT. Residues: CSARVEVTEAFF.

The chain combines TRBV12-3 or TRBV12-4 with TRBJ2-5; TRBD2 agrees at 15 bases. The length of the CDR3 is 14 residues. V lost 7 bases, J lost 7 bases, and 4 bases stayed unmatched. CDR3 residues: CASTLGLAGGTQYF. CDR3 sequence (DNA): TGTGCCAGCACCCTGGGACTAGCGGGGGGGACCCAGTACTTC.

V usage is TRBV18 and J usage is TRBJ1-1; 10 bases line up with TRBD1. CDR1 and CDR2 (germline): KGHSH, LQKENI. The trim removed 4 bases at V and 2 bases at J, leaving 4 bases unmatched. The CDR3 runs 15 residues. The DNA of the CDR3 is TGTGCCAGCTCACGACAGGGGGCGTCAAACACTGAAGCTTTCTTT. Its protein is CASSRQGASNTEAFF.

This clonotype was counted at least ten times. The genes are TRBV2 and TRBJ2-7, with 7 bases fitting TRBD2. The J segment lost 4 bases and the V segment lost 4 bases, leaving 7 bases of the junction unmatched. CDR3 size: 14 residues. Germline V gene lookup returns CDR1 SNHLY and CDR2 FYNNEI. The CDR3 loop reads CASSGGGFGYEQYF. Here the CDR3 DNA reads TGTGCCAGCAGTGGGGGGGGATTTGGGTACGAGCAGTACTTC.

The chain combines TRBV20-1 with TRBJ2-5; D is unresolved. There are 13 residues in the CDR3. Between the trimmed V and J ends, which lost 5 bases and 2 bases, there was a span of 12 bases. Germline V lookup: CDR1 DFQATT, CDR2 SNEGSKA (reference sequence). The CDR3: CSAPVVVQETQYF. The DNA for the CDR3 is TGCAGTGCTCCCGTTGTGGTTCAAGAGACCCAGTACTTC.